The sequence of this T cell receptor beta chain was determined in a study of metastatic and nonmetastatic thyroid tumors. TCRdb reassembled clones from the PCR reads with MiXCR. The table has 100,000 or so clones, 14% to 15% seen once. This clone was picked up many times. Thyroid surgery was performed in patients who had received no treatment beforehand. This sequence originates from a female donor with papillary thyroid cancer or a benign thyroid nodule (not recorded which). Some clones in this sample may be carry-over from other donors' samples. Sequencing input: blood.

The CDR3 DNA follows: TGCAGCGTGAGGGAGCTGAACTATGGCTACACCTTC. Encoded protein: CSVRELNYGYTF. The V gene is TRBV29-1, the J gene TRBJ1-2; D uncertain. Germline values: CDR1 SQVTM, CDR2 ANQGSEA. V was clipped by 6 bases and J by 2 bases, with 10 bases between them. CDR3 size: 12 residues.